Included here is one T cell receptor beta chain sequence, with context. Its antigen remains unidentified. These data originate in a study of T cell responses to AZD1222 COVID-19 vaccine. Study-wide findings and caveats: White British donors predominated, females outnumbered males, and clonal diversity was possibly underestimated. Along spike, vaccine-associated CD4 TCRs were found throughout, with dominance at 160-218 and 743-854. At study baseline, merely roughly 6 AZD1222 recipients were seropositive.

Trimming shortened V by 0 bases and J by 4 bases, and 15 bases separated the two germline ends. The CDR3 length is 16 residues. Germline assignment: CDR1 LGHNA and CDR2 YNFKEQ. Repertoires were generated with immunoSEQ multiplex PCR, while TCRdb's copy carries only in-frame clones and drops some. The sample includes approximately 220,000 clones, under 95% of them seen just once. The V gene is TRBV4-2, the J gene TRBJ1-2, with D possibly TRBD1 on 5 matching bases. The sample here was peripheral blood, taken on day 0 of MenACWY control vaccination. This receptor was identified in an adult in good health. CDR3 bases: TGTGCCAGCAGCCAAGATTTGGGAGGGGAAGGCTATGGCTACACCTTC. Its translation is CASSQDLGGEGYGYTF.